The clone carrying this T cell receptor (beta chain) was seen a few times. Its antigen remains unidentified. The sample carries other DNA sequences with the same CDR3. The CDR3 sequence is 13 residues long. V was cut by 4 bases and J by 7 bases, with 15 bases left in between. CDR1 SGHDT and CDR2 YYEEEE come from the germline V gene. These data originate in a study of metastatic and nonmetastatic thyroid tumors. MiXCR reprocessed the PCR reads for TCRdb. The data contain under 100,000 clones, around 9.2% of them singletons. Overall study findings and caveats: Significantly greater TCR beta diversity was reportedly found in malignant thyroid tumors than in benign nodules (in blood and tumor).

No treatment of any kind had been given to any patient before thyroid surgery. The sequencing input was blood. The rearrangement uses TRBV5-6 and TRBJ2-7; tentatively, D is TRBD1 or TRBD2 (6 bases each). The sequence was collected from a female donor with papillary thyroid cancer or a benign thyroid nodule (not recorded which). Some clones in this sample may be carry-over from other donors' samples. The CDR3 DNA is TGTGCCAGCAGCGTAGGGGGGATGAGGGAGCAGTACTTC. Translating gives CASSVGGMREQYF.